Following are 24 T cell receptor beta chains from one sample sequenced in a study of Ad26.COV2.S vaccination and SARS-CoV-2 variants. Some clones are missing from TCRdb's copy, which holds only in-frame ones; the method was immunoSEQ multiplex PCR. The sample carries about 430,000 clones, around nine tenths recorded once. Treatment here: approximately 18 received Ad26.COV2.S at low or high dose, single or two shots; several received placebo; per-sample allocation not given. Day 63 after the first injection of vaccine or placebo was the sampling time. The material sequenced was peripheral blood, taken in a trial of Ad26.COV2.S vaccine versus placebo. The receptors originated from a person between 18 and 60 years old who received the Ad26.COV2.S COVID-19 vaccine or a placebo.

The chain couples TRBV11-3 to TRBJ2-1; 10 nucleotides align to TRBD2. The CDR3 length is 17 residues. V dropped 0 bases and J dropped 0; count of bases not matched to a gene: 2. Germline loops: CDR1 SGHNT, CDR2 YENEEA. The CDR3 region is CASSLDSGRTSYNEQFF. CDR3 nucleotide sequence: TGTGCCAGCAGCTTAGATAGCGGGAGGACCTCCTACAATGAGCAGTTCTTC.

This clone was found once. The chain is built from TRBV6-2 or TRBV6-3 and TRBJ1-2; D unclear. The CDR3 is 12 amino acids. CDR1 is MNHEY and CDR2 is SVGEGT in the germline V gene. V dropped 6 bases and J dropped 4 bases, with 9 bases sitting between them. CDR3 DNA sequence: TGTGCCAGCAGCCCCTCAACCTATGGCTACACCTTC. Amino acids: CASSPSTYGYTF.

Concerning this clone itself: In the same sample, other DNA sequences code for this CDR3. The chain couples TRBV19 to TRBJ2-7; D remains unclear. Per germline, CDR1 LNHDA and CDR2 SQIVND (reference sequence). The V end was cut by 5 bases, the J end by 7 bases, with 9 bases between. CDR3 length equals 11 residues. CDR3 protein: CASSVGYEQYF. The CDR3 coding sequence is TGTGCCAGTAGTGTGGGCTATGAGCAGTACTTC.

This rearrangement joins TRBV4-3 to TRBJ1-6, with a possible D match to TRBD1 (5 bases). Germline assignment: CDR1 LGHNA and CDR2 YSLEER. Trimming took off 0 bases at V and 6 bases at J, with 15 bases between the two ends. The CDR3 covers 17 residues. CDR3 sequence: CASSQESWADSNSPLHF. The CDR3 DNA follows: TGCGCCAGCAGCCAAGAATCCTGGGCCGACAGTAATTCACCCCTCCACTTT.

The chain is built from TRBV10-2 and TRBJ1-1; D call uncertain. The germline V gene has CDR1 WSHSY and CDR2 SAAADI. CDR3 size: 12 residues. Trimming shortened V by 3 bases and J by 8 bases, and 10 bases separated the two germline ends. The CDR3 DNA reads TGCGCCAGCAGTGATGCGACCAAGGAAGCTTTCTTT. Translation: CASSDATKEAFF.

The rearrangement joins TRBV19 to TRBJ1-1; D gene uncertain. With 2 bases removed from V and 0 bases from J, the gap between germline ends came to 13 bases. The CDR3 consists of 16 residues. CDR1 LNHDA and CDR2 SQIVND come from the germline V gene (reference sequence). The CDR3 coding sequence is TGTGCCAGTAGTATACCTCAGGCGGGCGTGAACACTGAAGCTTTCTTT. Its protein product is CASSIPQAGVNTEAFF.

The chain combines TRBV5-5 with TRBJ2-5, with TRBD2 matching 7 bases. Looked up from germline, CDR1 is SGHKS and CDR2 is YYEKEE (reference sequence). The CDR3 has 13 amino acids. V was pared by 1 base and J by 5 bases, with 2 bases of the junction left unmatched. CDR3 bases: TGTGCCAGCAGCTTGCCCGGGAGGGAGACCCAGTACTTC. Protein: CASSLPGRETQYF.

The chain employs TRBV6-5 and TRBJ1-3; the D gene is possibly TRBD1 (6 bases). Trimming cost V 5 bases and J 2 bases, with 10 bases left between them. Germline V gene sequence: CDR1 MNHEY, CDR2 SVGAGI. There are 14 residues in the CDR3. Here the CDR3 reads CASSTQGTGNTIYF. The CDR3 nucleotides read TGTGCCAGCAGTACACAGGGTACTGGAAACACCATATATTTT.

The J gene is TRBJ2-7, the V gene TRBV14; 10 bases match TRBD2. The ends lost 4 bases at V and 6 bases at J; junction bases unmatched: 18. Germline-derived CDR1 and CDR2 are SGHDN and FVKESK. The CDR3 extends over 18 amino acids. The CDR3 reads CASSPLAISSGRFREQYF. The CDR3, as DNA: TGTGCCAGCAGCCCCCTTGCTATTTCTAGCGGGAGATTTCGCGAGCAGTACTTC.

The CDR3 region has the DNA TGTGCCAGCAGCTTTCGGGAGGGACGGTCCTACGAGCAGTACTTC. This translates into CASSFREGRSYEQYF. The chain couples TRBV7-2 to TRBJ2-7; TRBD2 aligns across 8 bases. Looked up from germline, CDR1 is SGHTA and CDR2 is FQGNSA. Trimming took 3 bases from V and 1 from J; bases not matched to a gene: 5. This CDR3 is 15 amino acids long.

The CDR3: CATSRGVGGSYEQYF. The CDR3 nucleotides are TGTGCCACCAGCAGGGGCGTTGGGGGCTCCTACGAGCAGTACTTC. The rearrangement joins TRBV15 to TRBJ2-7, with D perhaps assigned TRBD1 or TRBD2 (5 bases each). Per germline, CDR1 LNHNV and CDR2 YYDKDF (reference sequence). CDR3 length: 15 residues. V was shortened by 3 bases and J by 0 bases, with 12 bases between the two germline ends.

V usage is TRBV3-1 (or the pseudogene TRBV3-2) and J usage is TRBJ2-1, with D possibly being TRBD1 or TRBD2 (7 bases each). Looked up from germline, CDR1 is LGHDT and CDR2 is YNNKEL (reference sequence). The V gene lost 1 base and the J gene lost 3 bases, with 16 bases spanning the gap. This CDR3 has 17 residues. CDR3: CASSQAPGGQIYNEQFF. CDR3 in DNA: TGTGCCAGCAGCCAAGCTCCGGGGGGACAGATCTACAATGAGCAGTTCTTC.

The rearrangement uses TRBV30 and TRBJ2-4; D is possibly TRBD1 (5 bases). CDR1 and CDR2 from the germline V gene are GTSNPN and SVGIG (reference sequence). The CDR3 is 17 amino acids. V gave up 3 bases and J gave up 0 bases, with 18 bases separating them. As DNA, the CDR3 is TGTGCCTGGAGCGCCAATATCGCTAGGGGAGCCAAAAACATTCAGTACTTC. Protein product: CAWSANIARGAKNIQYF. Variable domain in full (rest from reference TRBV30 and TRBJ2-4): SQTIHQWPATLVQPVGSPLSLECTVEGTSNPNLYWYRQAAGRGLQLLFYSVGIGQISSEVPQNLSASRPQDRQFILSSKKLLLSDSGFYLCAWSANIARGAKNIQYFGAGTRLSVL.

The J gene is TRBJ2-7, the V gene TRBV7-6; D call uncertain. With 0 bases removed from V and 6 bases from J, the gap between germline ends came to 9 bases. CDR1 is SGHVS, CDR2 FNYEAQ, per germline. This CDR3 region has 13 residues. The CDR3 is CASSLAFGSEQYF. In DNA form, the CDR3 reads TGTGCCAGCAGCTTAGCTTTTGGCAGCGAGCAGTACTTC.

This clone came up once. This rearrangement joins TRBV7-9 to TRBJ2-6; D unclear. The germline gives CDR1 SEHNR, CDR2 FQNEAQ (reference sequence). CDR3 length equals 17 residues. Trimming took 0 bases from V and 0 from J, leaving 9 bases between them. CDR3 DNA: TGTGCCAGCAGCTTAGCGGTAGCTGACTCTGGGGCCAACGTCCTGACTTTC. Its protein is CASSLAVADSGANVLTF.

V is TRBV7-6 and J is TRBJ2-7; no reliable D call. This CDR3 comprises 17 residues. Trimming shortened V by 0 bases and J by 6 bases, and 21 bases separated the two germline ends. Per the germline V gene, CDR1 is SGHVS and CDR2 is FNYEAQ. The CDR3 DNA is TGTGCCAGCAGCTTAGCGTTTTCGGGTAGTCGTATAGCCGAGCAGTACTTC. Translation gives CASSLAFSGSRIAEQYF.

This chain connects TRBV19 to TRBJ2-7; TRBD2 aligns across 11 bases. The J segment lost 2 bases and the V segment lost 5 bases, leaving 8 bases of the junction unmatched. Germline values: CDR1 LNHDA, CDR2 SQIVND (reference sequence). The CDR3 is made up of 16 amino acids. The CDR3 DNA is TGTGCCAGTAGTCCACCTTCGGGACTAGCGGCCTACGAGCAGTACTTC. Residues: CASSPPSGLAAYEQYF.

This chain joins TRBV5-6 and TRBJ1-2, with a tentative D call TRBD1 (6 bases). The V gene's germline CDR1 is SGHDT and CDR2 YYEEEE. The CDR3 is made up of 12 amino acids. V gave up 4 bases and J gave up 5 bases, with 9 bases separating them. CDR3 protein: CASSQDRYGYTF. CDR3 DNA sequence: TGTGCCAGCAGCCAGGACAGATATGGCTACACCTTC. Based on the CDR3 plus reference TRBV5-6 and TRBJ1-2, the full variable domain is DAGVTQSPTHLIKTRGQQVTLRCSPKSGHDTVSWYQQALGQGPQFIFQYYEEEERQRGNFPDRFSGHQFPNYSSELNVNALLLGDSALYLCASSQDRYGYTFGSGTRLTVV.

The V and J genes are TRBV7-2 and TRBJ2-5; tentatively, D is TRBD2 (5 bases). CDR1 and CDR2 from the germline V gene are SGHTA and FQGNSA. The CDR3 loop spans 14 amino acids. The V and J ends lost 2 bases and 2 bases respectively, with 9 bases between them. The CDR3 sequence is CASSLSGPQETQYF. The CDR3 nucleotides are TGTGCCAGCAGCTTAAGCGGACCTCAAGAGACCCAGTACTTC.

This chain joins TRBV6-2 or TRBV6-3 and TRBJ2-1; a possible D gene is TRBD2 (6 bases). Per the germline V gene, CDR1 is MNHEY and CDR2 is SVGEGT. V was clipped by 2 bases and J by 1 base, with 6 bases between them. This CDR3 spans 14 amino acids. CDR3 region: CASSYGGSYNEQFF. The CDR3 DNA reads TGTGCCAGCAGTTACGGGGGGTCCTACAATGAGCAGTTCTTC.

The J gene is TRBJ2-7, the V gene TRBV7-2; D ambiguous. Germline lookup yields CDR1 SGHTA and CDR2 FQGNSA. Trimming cost V 7 bases and J 3 bases, with 13 bases left between them. The CDR3 runs to 13 residues. The CDR3 here is CASTNSLHYEQYF. The CDR3 bases are TGTGCCAGCACCAACAGCCTGCACTACGAGCAGTACTTC. Based on the CDR3 plus reference TRBV7-2 and TRBJ2-7, the full variable domain is GAGVSQSPSNKVTEKGKDVELRCDPISGHTALYWYRQSLGQGLEFLIYFQGNSAPDKSGLPSDRFSAERTGGSVSTLTIQRTQQEDSAVYLCASTNSLHYEQYFGPGTRLTVT.

The gene calls are TRBV19 and TRBJ2-7; weak D call: TRBD1 (8 bases). Per germline, CDR1 LNHDA and CDR2 SQIVND (reference sequence). V lost 9 bases to trimming and J lost 1 base, with 13 bases between them. The CDR3 consists of 13 residues. CDR3 sequence: CASGQGGSYEQYF. In DNA form, the CDR3 reads TGTGCCAGCGGACAGGGAGGGTCCTACGAGCAGTACTTC.

This chain uses TRBV6-5 with TRBJ2-7; 10 nucleotides align to TRBD1. Germline V gene lookup returns CDR1 MNHEY and CDR2 SVGAGI. V lost 7 bases, J lost 0 bases, and 6 bases stayed unmatched. The CDR3 totals 15 residues. CDR3 amino acids: CASKKTGGLSYEQYF. The CDR3 DNA is TGTGCCAGCAAAAAGACAGGGGGCCTCTCCTACGAGCAGTACTTC.

The chain employs TRBV10-2 and TRBJ2-2; TRBD1 matches at 7 bases. The CDR3 consists of 13 residues. Germline lookup yields CDR1 WSHSY and CDR2 SAAADI. The V and J ends lost 6 bases and 8 bases, in that order; junction bases with no gene match: 6. This CDR3 reads CASRTGFDGELFF. DNA for the CDR3: TGCGCCAGCAGGACAGGGTTTGATGGGGAGCTGTTTTTT.